This T cell receptor beta chain was identified in a study of T cell repertoires in cytomegalovirus infection. About the study: The study used recently identified HLA-C-restricted and well-studied HLA-B-restricted CMV epitopes. Public TCR beta signatures were indicative of both CMV infection and a matching HLA type.

This CDR3 is 16 amino acids long. CDR1 and CDR2 from the germline V gene are KGHDR and SFDVKD. Trimming stripped 3 bases from V and 5 bases from J, with 19 bases between. Study-wide results and limits: Identification of carriers of CMV plus the relevant HLA was performed using cumulative public TCR beta family frequency.

TCRdb re-analysed the reads in MiXCR, keeping a single row per CDR3 protein. The sample has hundreds of thousands of distinct CDR3 sequences, about a third seen once. Worth noting for this clonotype: Antigen: not known.

This clonotype was sampled from a human donor in good health (CMV status not recorded). Some clones in this sample may be carry-over from other donors' samples. The sequencing here drew on cultured CD8+ T cells from PBMCs, taken from culture after CMV antigen stimulation. This chain uses TRBV24-1 with TRBJ2-7; D gene uncertain. The CDR3 DNA is TGTGCCACCAGTGATCCCCCTCGCCACAATCAGGACGAGCAGTACTTC. Amino acids: CATSDPPRHNQDEQYF.